A selection of T cell receptor beta chains follows, all from one sample in a study of OX40 agonist ivuxolimab in advanced cancers. Profiled with immunoSEQ multiplex PCR; TCRdb holds only in-frame clones, not every one. Of roughly 19,000 clones in the sample, 85% to 95% were seen once. The sample was CD4+ or CD8+ T cells sorted from blood, taken in a trial of the OX40 agonist ivuxolimab. Source of these receptors: an adult with an advanced solid tumor such as melanoma, head and neck, liver or kidney cancer. Both conserved end residues are part of each CDR3. D genes are given only for firm matches. Part of the rows lack a size; the others show once, few, many or a class for expanded clones.

v_call,j_call,clone_size,d_call,cdr3_aa,cdr3_nt
TRBV30,TRBJ1-1,.,.,CAWSDGFTAEAFF,TGTGCCTGGAGTGACGGGTTCACGGCTGAAGCTTTCTTT
TRBV7-9,TRBJ1-4,.,.,CASSLASGIEKLFF,TGTGCCAGCAGCTTAGCGTCCGGGATTGAAAAACTGTTTTTT
TRBV4-1,TRBJ1-6,.,.,CASSQEIGRRDSPLHF,TGCGCCAGCAGCCAAGAAATAGGGAGGCGGGATTCACCCCTCCACTTT
TRBV7-9,TRBJ2-7,.,.,CASSFDVSYEQYF,TGTGCCAGCAGCTTTGACGTATCCTACGAGCAGTACTTC
TRBV30,TRBJ1-5,.,.,CAWNTASNQPQHF,TGTGCCTGGAATACAGCAAGCAATCAGCCCCAGCATTTT
TRBV4-1,TRBJ1-1,few,.,CASSPYAESNTEAFF,TGCGCCAGCAGCCCATATGCGGAGTCGAACACTGAAGCTTTCTTT
TRBV11-2,TRBJ1-4,.,.,CASSLEPWTATNEKLFF,TGTGCCAGCAGCTTAGAGCCCTGGACAGCAACTAATGAAAAACTGTTTTTT
TRBV6-6,TRBJ2-3,.,.,CASSYEAQSTDTQYF,TGTGCCAGCAGTTATGAAGCCCAGAGCACAGATACGCAGTATTTT
TRBV7-8,TRBJ1-5,.,TRBD1,CASSPGTGQQPQHF,TGTGCCAGCAGCCCCGGGACAGGGCAACAGCCCCAGCATTTT
TRBV19,TRBJ2-5,.,.,CASSIVAEKETQYF,TGTGCCAGTAGTATAGTGGCGGAAAAAGAGACCCAGTACTTC
TRBV29-1,TRBJ1-1,.,.,CSVGHQNTEAFF,TGCAGCGTTGGACACCAGAACACTGAAGCTTTCTTT
TRBV7-9,TRBJ1-2,.,TRBD1,CASSTSAPGQGTYIPGYTF,TGTGCCAGCAGCACAAGCGCACCGGGACAGGGGACTTATATCCCTGGCTACACCTTC
TRBV10-3,TRBJ2-1,.,TRBD1,CAISESGRVGGLFYEQFF,TGTGCCATCAGTGAGTCAGGTCGGGTAGGGGGCCTATTCTATGAGCAGTTCTTC
TRBV2,TRBJ2-3,.,.,CASSEARSMTDTQYF,TGTGCCAGCAGTGAAGCGAGGTCTATGACAGATACGCAGTATTTT
TRBV5-5,TRBJ2-1,.,TRBD1,CASSVGTDNEQFF,TGTGCCAGCAGCGTCGGGACAGACAATGAGCAGTTCTTC
TRBV5-6,TRBJ1-1,.,.,CASSLVNKNTEAFF,TGTGCCAGCAGCTTAGTGAACAAGAACACTGAAGCTTTCTTT
TRBV5-4,TRBJ2-7,.,.,CASSTGQRLYEQYF,TGTGCCAGCAGCACCGGACAGAGACTTTACGAGCAGTACTTC
TRBV29-1,TRBJ1-1,.,.,CSVGRNTEAFF,TGCAGCGTCGGGAGGAACACTGAAGCTTTCTTT
TRBV6-1,TRBJ1-2,.,.,CASSAYGYGYTF,TGTGCCAGCAGTGCCTATGGGTATGGCTACACCTTC
TRBV7-9,TRBJ2-3,.,TRBD1,CASSIGQGRWTDTQYF,TGTGCCAGCAGCATAGGACAGGGGAGGTGGACAGATACGCAGTATTTT
TRBV5-4,TRBJ1-5,.,.,CASSLAGSQPQHF,TGTGCCAGCAGCTTGGCTGGGAGTCAGCCCCAGCATTTT
TRBV7-8,TRBJ2-3,.,.,CASSLGSLALSTDTQYF,TGTGCCAGCAGCTTAGGTTCGCTAGCGTTAAGCACAGATACGCAGTATTTT
TRBV7-9,TRBJ2-3,.,.,CASSAGTASTDTQYF,TGTGCCAGCAGCGCCGGGACGGCGAGCACAGATACGCAGTATTTT
TRBV10-2,TRBJ2-5,.,.,CASSEWAQETQYF,TGCGCCAGCAGTGAATGGGCTCAAGAGACCCAGTACTTC
TRBV6-5,TRBJ2-7,.,.,CASSRERGSYEQYF,TGTGCCAGCAGTAGGGAACGGGGATCCTACGAGCAGTACTTC
TRBV6-5,TRBJ1-1,.,.,CASSYSGLNTEAFF,TGTGCCAGCAGTTACTCAGGGCTGAACACTGAAGCTTTCTTT
TRBV21-1,TRBJ2-7,.,.,CASSPLWGRDPEQYF,TGTGCCAGCAGCCCACTTTGGGGCAGGGATCCCGAGCAGTACTTC
TRBV7-9,TRBJ1-6,.,TRBD1,CASGTGTGGPDNSPLHF,TGTGCCAGCGGAACCGGGACAGGGGGACCGGATAATTCACCCCTCCACTTT
TRBV7-8,TRBJ1-5,.,.,CASSLEAGVGQPQHF,TGTGCCAGCAGCTTAGAGGCAGGGGTGGGTCAGCCCCAGCATTTT
TRBV4-1,TRBJ2-2,.,.,CASSQDGDGELFF,TGCGCCAGCAGCCAAGATGGGGACGGGGAGCTGTTTTTT
TRBV7-2,TRBJ2-3,.,.,CASSLDTALGDTQYF,TGTGCCAGCAGCTTAGACACGGCTCTTGGAGATACGCAGTATTTT
TRBV30,TRBJ2-3,once,TRBD2,CAWSVLAGGEDTQYF,TGTGCCTGGAGTGTACTCGCGGGGGGTGAAGATACGCAGTATTTT
TRBV5-5,TRBJ1-1,.,.,CASSFGVASTTEAFF,TGTGCCAGCAGCTTTGGAGTGGCCAGTACCACTGAAGCTTTCTTT
TRBV4-1,TRBJ2-5,once,.,CASSQGMPETQYF,TGCGCCAGCAGCCAAGGGATGCCGGAGACCCAGTACTTC
TRBV4-2,TRBJ2-5,.,TRBD2,CASSQVRLGGSETQYF,TGTGCCAGCAGCCAAGTGCGGCTCGGGGGGTCTGAGACCCAGTACTTC
TRBV4-1,TRBJ1-2,.,.,CASSQEADNYGYTF,TGCGCCAGCAGCCAAGAGGCCGATAACTATGGCTACACCTTC
TRBV27,TRBJ2-7,.,.,CASSSPQGGLYEQYF,TGTGCCAGCAGTTCCCCCCAGGGGGGGCTCTACGAGCAGTACTTC
TRBV11-3,TRBJ2-7,.,.,CASSPHSSSYEQYF,TGTGCCAGCAGCCCACACAGTAGCTCCTACGAGCAGTACTTC
TRBV12-2,TRBJ2-2,.,.,CASRNGKNTGELFF,TGTGCAAGTCGCAATGGCAAAAACACCGGGGAGCTGTTTTTT
TRBV10-2,TRBJ2-7,.,TRBD2,CASSESSGGAYEQYF,TGCGCCAGCAGTGAAAGTAGCGGGGGGGCCTACGAGCAGTACTTC
TRBV28,TRBJ2-2,.,.,CASSPQGGDTGELFF,TGTGCCAGCAGTCCACAGGGGGGGGACACCGGGGAGCTGTTTTTT
TRBV11-2,TRBJ1-5,.,.,CASSSGLYSNQPQHF,TGTGCCAGCAGCTCGGGACTGTATAGCAATCAGCCCCAGCATTTT
TRBV27,TRBJ2-7,.,TRBD1,CASSLRDSSSYEQYF,TGTGCCAGCAGTTTAAGGGACAGTAGCTCCTACGAGCAGTACTTC
TRBV27,TRBJ2-4,.,.,CASSLEGDFGIQYF,TGTGCCAGCAGTTTGGAGGGGGATTTTGGCATTCAGTACTTC
TRBV6-4,TRBJ2-4,.,.,CASSDPGQDRAVAKNIQYF,TGTGCCAGCAGTGACCCCGGACAAGATCGGGCCGTAGCCAAAAACATTCAGTACTTC
TRBV4-1,TRBJ1-2,.,.,CASSQDPGNYGYTF,TGCGCCAGCAGCCAAGATCCAGGGAACTATGGCTACACCTTC
TRBV7-2,TRBJ2-1,.,.,CASSLGPEYNEQFF,TGTGCCAGCAGCTTAGGTCCAGAATACAATGAGCAGTTCTTC
TRBV13,TRBJ1-1,.,.,CASSSREAAEAFF,TGTGCCAGCAGCTCCCGGGAAGCTGCTGAAGCTTTCTTT
TRBV7-2,TRBJ1-1,.,.,CASSPNRESEAFF,TGTGCCAGCAGCCCCAACAGGGAGTCTGAAGCTTTCTTT
TRBV29-1,TRBJ2-1,.,.,CSVVDYTEQFF,TGCAGCGTTGTTGACTACACTGAGCAGTTCTTC
TRBV7-1,TRBJ2-5,few,TRBD2,CASSQGLAGENPYQETQYF,TGTGCCAGCAGCCAGGGACTAGCGGGGGAGAACCCGTACCAAGAGACCCAGTACTTC
TRBV5-5,TRBJ2-5,.,.,CASSFGSFGTETQYF,TGTGCCAGCAGCTTTGGTTCTTTCGGCACGGAGACCCAGTACTTC
TRBV6-1,TRBJ1-1,few,.,CASSEWTAIGDTEAFF,TGTGCCAGCAGTGAGTGGACGGCGATAGGGGACACTGAAGCTTTCTTT
TRBV27,TRBJ2-7,.,TRBD2,CASSSRLAGGPSYEQYF,TGTGCCAGCAGTTCAAGACTAGCGGGGGGCCCCTCCTACGAGCAGTACTTC